The rows below give T cell receptor beta chains drawn from one sample of a study of blood T cell repertoires in COVID-19. The data were produced by immunoSEQ multiplex PCR, yet TCRdb's version contains in-frame clones alone and is incomplete. The profile covers roughly 250,000 clones, with 70% to 90% appearing a single time and 1.5% to 2% taken by the ten largest. Sequenced material: PBMCs or T cells enriched from blood (not recorded which). The receptors come from a woman between 45 and 60 years old who had recovered from COVID-19. Both conserved end residues are part of each CDR3. D genes are given only for firm matches. Clone size appears in some rows only: once, few, many, or a class for an expanded clone.

d_gene	j_gene	v_gene	abundance	CDR3aa	CDR3nt
.	TRBJ1-1	TRBV28	.	CALSGPARLMNTEAFF	TGTGCCCTGTCAGGGCCGGCCAGATTGATGAACACTGAAGCTTTCTTT
.	TRBJ2-6	TRBV7-8	.	CASSPSRRAGANVLTF	TGTGCCAGCAGCCCGTCCCGCAGGGCCGGGGCCAACGTCCTGACTTTC
.	TRBJ1-6	TRBV18	.	CASSQLTSSSYNSPLHF	TGTGCCAGCTCACAACTTACCTCGAGCTCCTATAATTCACCCCTCCACTTT
.	TRBJ2-2	TRBV7-6	once	CASSSGTLNTGELFF	TGTGCCAGCAGCTCCGGGACTCTTAACACCGGGGAGCTGTTTTTT
.	TRBJ2-2	TRBV18	.	CASSLGTGNTGELFF	TGTGCCAGCTCATTGGGGACTGGGAACACCGGGGAGCTGTTTTTT
.	TRBJ1-5	TRBV5-1	.	CASSLVGGGQPQHF	TGCGCCAGCAGCTTGGTTGGCGGGGGCCAGCCCCAGCATTTT
TRBD1	TRBJ1-4	TRBV4-2	.	CASSQQGANEKLFF	TGTGCCAGCAGCCAACAGGGGGCTAATGAAAAACTGTTTTTT
.	TRBJ1-5	TRBV28	.	CASSLYRNQPQHF	TGTGCCAGCAGTTTATACAGAAATCAGCCCCAGCATTTT
TRBD1	TRBJ1-2	TRBV3-1/TRBV3-2	few	CASSRGDRGGYGYTF	TGTGCCAGCAGCCGAGGGGACAGGGGAGGATATGGCTACACCTTC
.	TRBJ1-1	TRBV12-5	few	CASGLVPFGTGGSTEAFF	TGTGCTAGTGGTTTGGTACCCTTTGGAACAGGCGGGAGCACTGAAGCTTTCTTT
TRBD1	TRBJ1-1	TRBV6-4	.	CASSVGLGQGTFF	TGTGCCAGCAGTGTGGGTTTGGGACAGGGAACTTTCTTT
.	TRBJ2-6	TRBV28	.	CASSSPQGSGANVLTF	TGTGCCAGCAGTTCACCTCAGGGATCTGGGGCCAACGTCCTGACTTTC
.	TRBJ2-5	TRBV12-3/TRBV12-4	once	CASSFYRLETQYF	TGTGCCAGCAGTTTTTACAGGCTAGAGACCCAGTACTTC
.	TRBJ1-5	TRBV28	.	CASSLRRGGQPQHF	TGTGCCAGCAGTTTAAGGAGGGGTGGTCAGCCCCAGCATTTT
.	TRBJ1-1	TRBV3-1/TRBV3-2	.	CASSLLLTNTEAFF	TGTGCCAGCAGCCTACTTTTAACGAACACTGAAGCTTTCTTT
TRBD1	TRBJ2-3	TRBV2	.	CASRSTGGVTDTQYF	TGTGCCAGCAGATCGACAGGGGGTGTCACAGATACGCAGTATTTT
.	TRBJ2-2	TRBV15	.	CATSRTREITTGELFF	TGTGCCACCAGCAGAACCAGGGAAATTACAACCGGGGAGCTGTTTTTT
.	TRBJ2-2	TRBV27	few	CASRGGLLGGTGELFF	TGTGCCAGCAGGGGGGGACTTCTTGGCGGCACCGGGGAGCTGTTTTTT
TRBD2	TRBJ2-7	TRBV7-2	.	CASSLGLAVYEQYF	TGTGCCAGCAGCTTAGGACTAGCGGTCTACGAGCAGTACTTC
.	TRBJ2-2	TRBV9	.	CASSVRGANTGELFF	TGTGCCAGCAGCGTCAGGGGCGCGAACACCGGGGAGCTGTTTTTT
.	TRBJ1-2	TRBV5-1	.	CASSLAGGDYGYTF	TGCGCCAGCAGCTTGGCGGGAGGGGACTATGGCTACACCTTC
TRBD1	TRBJ1-3	TRBV7-9	.	CASSLDRSVSGNTIYF	TGTGCCAGCAGCTTGGACAGGAGTGTCTCTGGAAACACCATATATTTT
TRBD2	TRBJ2-7	TRBV11-2	once	CASSLFPPGSGRSYEQYF	TGTGCCAGCAGCTTATTTCCGCCGGGCAGCGGGAGGTCCTACGAGCAGTACTTC
TRBD1	TRBJ1-2	TRBV24-1	few	CATSDSRQGDYGYTF	TGTGCCACCAGTGATTCTAGACAGGGGGACTATGGCTACACCTTC
.	TRBJ2-2	TRBV7-3	.	CASSLSGNTGELFF	TGTGCCAGCAGCCTTAGCGGAAACACCGGGGAGCTGTTTTTT
TRBD2	TRBJ2-7	TRBV11-2	.	CASSGQLTGTSPLKQYF	TGTGCCAGCAGCGGACAGTTAACCGGGACTAGCCCATTGAAGCAGTACTTC
TRBD2	TRBJ2-5	TRBV5-1	.	CASTLGGKPEGETQYF	TGCGCCAGCACCCTGGGAGGGAAGCCAGAGGGAGAGACCCAGTACTTC
.	TRBJ1-5	TRBV19	few	CASSISSAAPNQPQHF	TGTGCCAGTAGTATATCTTCCGCAGCGCCGAATCAGCCCCAGCATTTT
TRBD1	TRBJ1-5	TRBV19	few	CASRTLTGANNQPQHF	TGTGCCAGTAGGACATTGACAGGGGCCAATAATCAGCCCCAGCATTTT
.	TRBJ1-2	TRBV19	.	CASSPRTTDSYGYTF	TGTGCCAGTAGTCCGAGAACGACAGACAGCTATGGCTACACCTTC
TRBD2	TRBJ2-1	TRBV9	.	CASRREGGLAFSYNEQFF	TGTGCCAGCAGGAGGGAGGGAGGACTAGCGTTTTCCTACAATGAGCAGTTCTTC
.	TRBJ1-4	TRBV5-1	.	CASSPRAGQGTNEKLFF	TGCGCCAGCAGCCCTCGGGCAGGGCAGGGTACTAATGAAAAACTGTTTTTT
TRBD2	TRBJ2-2	TRBV28	.	CASSLSSAGGLRELFF	TGTGCCAGCAGTTTATCTTCCGCGGGAGGGCTCCGGGAGCTGTTTTTT
TRBD1	TRBJ2-3	TRBV27	.	CASSTPRDRVTSTDTQYF	TGTGCCAGCAGTACACCTCGGGACAGAGTTACTAGCACAGATACGCAGTATTTT
.	TRBJ2-7	TRBV27	.	CASSLSLDAYEQYF	TGTGCCAGCAGTTTAAGCCTAGACGCCTACGAGCAGTACTTC
TRBD1	TRBJ1-1	TRBV10-3	.	CAISEPWSGQGAGTEAFF	TGTGCCATCAGTGAGCCCTGGTCGGGACAGGGCGCGGGTACTGAAGCTTTCTTT
TRBD2	TRBJ2-1	TRBV27	.	CASRGGTRTYNEQFF	TGTGCCAGCAGGGGGGGGACCCGCACTTACAATGAGCAGTTCTTC
TRBD1	TRBJ1-1	TRBV27	.	CASSQGALTEAFF	TGTGCCAGCAGTCAGGGGGCGCTGACTGAAGCTTTCTTT
.	TRBJ2-5	TRBV5-1	.	CASSLTSPPKETQYF	TGCGCCAGCAGCTTAACTTCGCCCCCGAAGGAGACCCAGTACTTC
.	TRBJ2-5	TRBV3-1/TRBV3-2	.	CASSQRTTRQETQYF	TGTGCCAGCAGCCAACGGACTACCCGACAAGAGACCCAGTACTTC
TRBD1	TRBJ1-1	TRBV7-9	.	CASSWSDRANTEAFF	TGTGCCAGCAGCTGGTCGGACAGGGCGAACACTGAAGCTTTCTTT
.	TRBJ2-7	TRBV11-2	.	CASSLDAGLVYEQYF	TGTGCCAGCAGCTTAGATGCGGGGTTGGTCTACGAGCAGTACTTC
.	TRBJ1-3	TRBV3-1/TRBV3-2	.	CASSQVVGARSGNTIYF	TGTGCCAGCAGCCAAGTAGTCGGAGCCCGCTCTGGAAACACCATATATTTT
TRBD2	TRBJ2-1	TRBV27	once	CASSRGGEQFF	TGTGCCAGCAGTCGGGGGGGTGAGCAGTTCTTC
.	TRBJ1-1	TRBV12-3/TRBV12-4	.	CASSFTVNTEAFF	TGTGCCAGCAGTTTCACAGTGAACACTGAAGCTTTCTTT
TRBD2	TRBJ2-7	TRBV27	once	CASRRAGNSYEQYF	TGTGCCAGTCGACGAGCGGGGAACTCCTACGAGCAGTACTTC
.	TRBJ1-4	TRBV7-9	.	CASSLSAREKLFF	TGTGCCAGCAGCTTAAGTGCCAGGGAAAAACTGTTTTTT
TRBD2	TRBJ2-2	TRBV6-5	.	CASSRLANTGELFF	TGTGCCAGCAGCAGACTAGCCAACACCGGGGAGCTGTTTTTT
.	TRBJ2-1	TRBV28	once	CASSLEGGPLNEQFF	TGTGCCAGCAGTTTGGAGGGTGGGCCCCTTAATGAGCAGTTCTTC
.	TRBJ1-1	TRBV6-5	.	CASRQQALTEAFF	TGTGCCAGCAGACAACAGGCTTTGACTGAAGCTTTCTTT
.	TRBJ1-3	TRBV7-9	.	CASSPQDPSSGNTIYF	TGTGCCAGCAGCCCACAGGACCCCTCCTCTGGAAACACCATATATTTT
TRBD2	TRBJ2-1	TRBV27	.	CASSPGTSGPLYNEQFF	TGTGCCAGCAGTCCCGGGACTAGCGGCCCCCTTTACAATGAGCAGTTCTTC
.	TRBJ1-1	TRBV5-1	.	CASSLDPGKGTEAFF	TGCGCCAGCAGCTTGGACCCGGGGAAGGGCACTGAAGCTTTCTTT
TRBD1	TRBJ2-1	TRBV28	.	CASGQGAFNEQFF	TGTGCCAGCGGACAGGGGGCGTTTAATGAGCAGTTCTTC
TRBD2	TRBJ2-7	TRBV6-5	.	CASRYSGTSSYEQYF	TGTGCCAGCAGGTATAGCGGGACTAGCTCCTACGAGCAGTACTTC